A selection of T cell receptor beta chains follows, all from one sample in a study of shared clonotypes between healthy human individuals. The repertoire was sequenced with immunoSEQ multiplex PCR; TCRdb's copy has only in-frame clones and lacks some. The repertoire holds about a million clones, around three quarters seen once, with about 1.5% in the top ten. Sequenced: memory CD4+ T cells sorted from blood. These receptors all stem from a man aged 18 to 30 in good health. Each CDR3 is given with its conserved first and last residue. The D gene is left open where the match is weak. Where a row states a size, it is once, few, many or the class of an expanded clone; other rows omit it.

D gene,clone size,J gene,V gene,CDR3 DNA,CDR3 protein
NA,NA,TRBJ1-2,TRBV29-1,TGCAGCGTTGTCGAGGACGGGGGTGGCTACACCTTC,CSVVEDGGGYTF
NA,NA,TRBJ2-6,TRBV2,TGTGCCAGGCGAACTGGGGCCAACGTCCTGACTTTC,CARRTGANVLTF
NA,NA,TRBJ1-1,TRBV2,TGTGCCAGCAGTGCGTACAGGGATTCGATCACTGAAGCTTTCTTT,CASSAYRDSITEAFF
TRBD1,NA,TRBJ1-1,TRBV7-8,TGTGCCAGCAGCCTCCGGGACAGGGTCGTGAACACTGAAGCTTTCTTT,CASSLRDRVVNTEAFF
NA,few,TRBJ1-1,TRBV2,TGTGCCAGCAGGGGGGATAAGACTGAAGCTTTCTTT,CASRGDKTEAFF
NA,few,TRBJ1-1,TRBV4-3,TGCGCCAGCAGCCAGGCGGAGGGGACTGAAGCTTTCTTT,CASSQAEGTEAFF
TRBD1,once,TRBJ2-5,TRBV6-5,TGTGCCAGCAGTTACCGGGACAGGGGTAGAGAGACCCAGTACTTC,CASSYRDRGRETQYF
TRBD1,NA,TRBJ1-4,TRBV4-1,TGCGCCAGCAGCCAAGATTATCGGAAGGGGGCGAGTGAAAAACTGTTTTTT,CASSQDYRKGASEKLFF
TRBD1,few,TRBJ1-2,TRBV5-1,TGCGCCAGCAGCTCAAATGGACAGGATTATGGCTACACCTTC,CASSSNGQDYGYTF
NA,NA,TRBJ1-1,TRBV28,TGTGCCAGCAAGGGGCAGGGAAACACTGAAGCTTTCTTT,CASKGQGNTEAFF